This T cell receptor (beta chain) was recovered during a study of T cells in women clearing cervical HPV infection. This clone is medium-sized (0.01 to 0.1%) by frequency. Read sequence stops 3 residues before the CDR3 end, and the germline J gene provides the missing end. TCRdb keeps only in-frame clones here, not all; method: immunoSEQ multiplex PCR. Its table records under 45,000 clones. Trimming at V came to 6 bases and at J to 2 bases, leaving 2 bases not matched to a gene. Looked up from germline, CDR1 is SQVTM and CDR2 is ANQGSEA. The CDR3 has 12 amino acids. V gene TRBV29-1 combines with J gene TRBJ2-3, with 7 bases matching TRBD2. The sequence derives from a woman aged 18-70 years with a cervical HPV16 infection that either progressed to CIN3+ or cleared (not recorded which). Sequencing was performed on blood buffy coat. CDR3: CSVGGFTDTQYF. CDR3 bases read: TGCAGCGTGGGGGGGTTCACAGATACG.